The sequence of this TCR beta chain was determined in a study of T cells after yellow fever vaccination. MiXCR, applied by TCRdb to the 5' RACE reads, yields one record per CDR3 protein. Among approximately 580,000 distinct CDR3 sequences, about 17% were seen once, and the ten largest hold 17%. The CDR3 contains 16 residues. Comments on this clonotype: Its antigen remains unidentified.

Notes on the study in general: At less than 97% for CD4 and approximately 88% for CD8, most primary-vaccination clones showed up again after the booster.

Sequences were derived from PBMCs, sampled about 5 days after the first yellow fever vaccination. The clonotype originates from a man in his late teens or twenties who received the YFV17D yellow fever vaccine. The chain employs TRBV21-1 and TRBJ2-5; TRBD1 is the table's D call and was not checked against the DNA. TRBV21-1 is a pseudogene locus. Here the CDR3 reads CASSKRTAGAVETQYF. CDR3 bases: TGTGCCAGCAGCAAGAGAACAGCGGGGGCGGTGGAGACCCAGTACTTC.